The TCR beta chain described here comes from a study of cytomegalovirus exposure and HLA in healthy donors. Study outcomes and limitations: Earlier findings revealed that most TCR beta V segments proved productive either about 87% or about 30% of the time.

CDR3 size: 16 residues. Germline V gene lookup returns CDR1 MGHRA and CDR2 YSYEKL. V trimming: 5 bases; J trimming: 0 bases; junction bases outside the gene matches: 7. PCR was performed using 60 Vbeta and 13 Jbeta primers. Measured with immunoSEQ multiplex PCR; TCRdb has only the in-frame clones, and not every one. This sample has 95,000 to 150,000 clones; more than 65% occur once, and the top ten carry 1.5%. Comments on this clone: The antigen remains undetermined.

The sequencing input was PBMCs. The receptor comes from a woman aged 18-29 years in good health and CMV-seronegative. The V gene is TRBV4-1, the J gene TRBJ1-1; 9 bases align to TRBD1. The CDR3 sequence: CASSAQGQGLNTEAFF. CDR3 DNA: TGCGCCAGCAGCGCCCAAGGACAGGGGTTGAACACTGAAGCTTTCTTT.